These T cell receptor beta chains were read from a single sample in a study of blood T cell repertoires in COVID-19. Measured with immunoSEQ multiplex PCR; TCRdb has only the in-frame clones, and not every one. The sample carries under 300,000 clones, about 80% recorded once. Sequencing used PBMCs or T cells enriched from blood (not recorded which). The receptors originated from a man aged 50 to 60 who had recovered from COVID-19. CDR3s include the opening cysteine and the closing phenylalanine or tryptophan. Each record gives: CDR3 length, D gene, J gene, clone size, V gene, CDR3 DNA, CDR3 protein. A D gene is named only where the DNA matches it firmly. Expanded clones get a size class; other rows say once, few or many, or leave the size out.

16,TRBD1,TRBJ1-2,.,TRBV7-8,TGTGCCAGCAGCTTCCGTCCCGGACAGGGAAGATCTGGCTACACCTTC,CASSFRPGQGRSGYTF
12,TRBD1,TRBJ2-1,few,TRBV5-1,TGCGCCAGCAGCTTCGACAGGGATGAGCAGTTCTTC,CASSFDRDEQFF
11,.,TRBJ2-5,.,TRBV20-1,TGCAGTGCCCGGGGGCAAGAGACCCAGTACTTC,CSARGQETQYF
13,.,TRBJ1-5,.,TRBV12-3/TRBV12-4,TGTGCCAGCGCATTGGGAGGGGATCAGCCCCAGCATTTT,CASALGGDQPQHF
13,.,TRBJ1-1,.,TRBV10-2,TGCGCCAGCGTGAGCCGTCAGGGCACTGAAGCTTTCTTT,CASVSRQGTEAFF
14,.,TRBJ1-2,.,TRBV11-1,TGTGCCAGCAGCTTACGGGGGGGCGTCTATGGCTACACCTTC,CASSLRGGVYGYTF
14,.,TRBJ2-7,.,TRBV6-5,TGTGCCAGCTGGGGCAGGGGCCCCACCTACGAGCAGTACTTC,CASWGRGPTYEQYF
16,.,TRBJ1-1,.,TRBV5-1,TGCGCCAGCAGCGCAAACGTACAGGGATTGAACACTGAAGCTTTCTTT,CASSANVQGLNTEAFF
14,.,TRBJ1-3,.,TRBV14,TGTGCCAGCAGCCCCCTGGTAGTTGGAAACACCATATATTTT,CASSPLVVGNTIYF
16,TRBD1,TRBJ2-4,.,TRBV5-8,TGTGCCAGCAGCTCCGGGACAGGGGGCTCCAAAAACATTCAGTACTTC,CASSSGTGGSKNIQYF
14,.,TRBJ2-3,.,TRBV4-1,TGCGCCAGCAGCCTAGGTTCGCGGGCAGATACGCAGTATTTT,CASSLGSRADTQYF
13,.,TRBJ1-2,.,TRBV12-3/TRBV12-4,TGTGCCAGCAGTTCAGCAGGGGACTATGGCTACACCTTC,CASSSAGDYGYTF
17,TRBD2,TRBJ2-3,.,TRBV5-1,TGCGCCAGCAGCTTGGGAGAACTAGCGGGGAATGTAGATACGCAGTATTTT,CASSLGELAGNVDTQYF
16,TRBD2,TRBJ2-3,.,TRBV7-6,TGTGCCAGCAGCTTAGGTAGCGGGGGGAGCACAGATACGCAGTATTTT,CASSLGSGGSTDTQYF
17,.,TRBJ2-7,.,TRBV28,TGTGCCAGCAGTTTAAACAGGGCACAGGCCCATTCCTACGAGCAGTACTTC,CASSLNRAQAHSYEQYF
14,.,TRBJ1-6,.,TRBV10-3,TGTGCCATCAGTGCGGCAGGGGCCCGCTCACCCCTCCACTTT,CAISAAGARSPLHF
18,TRBD2,TRBJ2-7,few,TRBV7-2,TGTGCCAGCAGCCCACACCATGGGACTAGCGGGAGGCGGGGCGAGCAGTACTTC,CASSPHHGTSGRRGEQYF
13,TRBD1,TRBJ1-4,.,TRBV2,TGTGCCAGCAACCGGGACAGGGATGAAAAACTGTTTTTT,CASNRDRDEKLFF
12,.,TRBJ1-4,few,TRBV18,TGTGCCAGCTCACGGACAGATGAAAAACTGTTTTTT,CASSRTDEKLFF
24,.,TRBJ2-4,.,TRBV6-8,TGTGCCAGCAGTTACCCCCCTTCGGGAATCGGTGGGTCAGCGACGCGGCGGGCCAAAAACATTCAGTACTTC,CASSYPPSGIGGSATRRAKNIQYF
14,.,TRBJ1-3,once,TRBV6-2/TRBV6-3,TGTGCCAGCAGTTTCAGTGGGCCTGGAAACACCATATATTTT,CASSFSGPGNTIYF
16,.,TRBJ2-3,.,TRBV5-1,TGCGCCAGCAGCTGGGCGACTAGTGGGGGCACAGATACGCAGTATTTT,CASSWATSGGTDTQYF
16,.,TRBJ2-6,once,TRBV7-6,TGTGCCAGCAGCCCGGGGGGCGGGGCTGGGGCCAACGTCCTGACTTTC,CASSPGGGAGANVLTF
15,.,TRBJ1-1,few,TRBV27,TGTGCCAGCAGCGATCCCTCCTATCTAGGCACTGAAGCTTTCTTT,CASSDPSYLGTEAFF
17,TRBD2,TRBJ2-1,.,TRBV7-6,TGTGCCAGCAGCTTAATAGCGGGAGGGAGGAATAGAGATGAGCAGTTCTTC,CASSLIAGGRNRDEQFF
15,.,TRBJ1-5,.,TRBV27,TGTGCCAGCAGGCCGCCCGGGACACCTAATCAGCCCCAGCATTTT,CASRPPGTPNQPQHF
12,.,TRBJ2-7,.,TRBV24-1,TGTGCCACCAGTCTTGGACAAGGCGAGCAGTACTTC,CATSLGQGEQYF
13,.,TRBJ1-2,once,TRBV7-2,TGTGCCAGCAGCTTAGCAGCACAGGTCGGCTACACCTTC,CASSLAAQVGYTF
14,TRBD2,TRBJ2-1,.,TRBV10-1,TGCGCCAGCAGTGAGAGCGGGGCCGGGAATGAGCAGTTCTTC,CASSESGAGNEQFF
14,TRBD2,TRBJ2-1,.,TRBV10-1,TGCGCCAGTTCGAGGACTAGCGTTTACAATGAGCAGTTCTTC,CASSRTSVYNEQFF
13,.,TRBJ1-1,.,TRBV18,TGTGCCAGCTCCGGCGACAAGAACACTGAAGCTTTCTTT,CASSGDKNTEAFF
14,.,TRBJ1-5,.,TRBV9,TGTGCCAGCAGCGGGGGCGATTTCGGTCAGCCCCAGCATTTT,CASSGGDFGQPQHF
13,.,TRBJ2-5,.,TRBV11-2,TGTGCCAGCAGCTTATTGGGAGGGGGTGCCCAGTACTTC,CASSLLGGGAQYF
21,TRBD2,TRBJ2-5,many,TRBV10-1,TGCGCCAGCAGTCCCCGTATGGAGGGACTAGCGGGAGGGCTCGTCCAAGAGACCCAGTACTTC,CASSPRMEGLAGGLVQETQYF
14,TRBD1,TRBJ2-7,.,TRBV5-5,TGTGCCAGCAGCTGGGGACAGGGTGTCCACGAGCAGTACTTC,CASSWGQGVHEQYF
16,.,TRBJ1-2,.,TRBV7-3,TGTGCCAGCAGCTTTAATGAGGGAAAAGGGTTCTATGGCTACACCTTC,CASSFNEGKGFYGYTF
14,.,TRBJ1-1,.,TRBV14,TGTGCCAGCAGCCAAGCAAGGGGGAGTACTGAAGCTTTCTTT,CASSQARGSTEAFF
15,.,TRBJ2-2,.,TRBV6-1,TGTGCCAGCAGTGAAGCCCGAGTCTCTGGCGGGGAGCTGTTTTTT,CASSEARVSGGELFF
15,.,TRBJ2-1,.,TRBV9,TGTGCCAGCAGCGTGAGAGCGGCACCTTACAATGAGCAGTTCTTC,CASSVRAAPYNEQFF
16,TRBD1,TRBJ1-5,.,TRBV5-6,TGTGCCAGCAGCTGGGGACAGTCTAATAGCAATCAGCCCCAGCATTTT,CASSWGQSNSNQPQHF